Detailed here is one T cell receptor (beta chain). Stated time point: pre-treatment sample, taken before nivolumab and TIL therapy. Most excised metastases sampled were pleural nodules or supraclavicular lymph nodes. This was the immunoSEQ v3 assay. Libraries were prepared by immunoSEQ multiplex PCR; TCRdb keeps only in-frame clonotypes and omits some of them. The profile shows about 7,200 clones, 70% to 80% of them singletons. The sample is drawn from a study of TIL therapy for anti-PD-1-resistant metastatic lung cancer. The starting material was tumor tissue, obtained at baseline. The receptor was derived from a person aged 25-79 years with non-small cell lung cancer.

The CDR3 coding sequence is TGTGCCAGCAGCTTAGCTGGGGGGGGTAATGAAAAACTGTTTTTT. Translated: CASSLAGGGNEKLFF. This rearrangement joins TRBV7-6 to TRBJ1-4, with D possibly TRBD1 on 5 matching bases. This CDR3 spans 15 amino acids. The V gene lost 0 bases and the J gene lost 4 bases, with 9 bases spanning the gap. Germline-derived CDR1 and CDR2 are SGHVS and FNYEAQ.